The 5 T cell receptor beta chains in this list originate from one sample, sequenced in a study of cytomegalovirus exposure and HLA in healthy donors. PCR employed 60 Vbeta and 13 Jbeta primers. Repertoires were generated with immunoSEQ multiplex PCR, while TCRdb's copy carries only in-frame clones and drops some. The sample shows about 37,000 clones, around two thirds of them seen only once. The sequenced sample was PBMCs. These receptors were obtained from a man aged 25-40 years in good health and CMV-seronegative.

The genes are TRBV9 and TRBJ2-1, with TRBD2 identical over 8 bases. The CDR3 loop spans 14 amino acids. The trim removed 3 bases at V and 3 bases at J, leaving 2 bases unmatched. Germline CDR1 and CDR2: SGDLS and YYNGEE. The CDR3 nucleotides are TGTGCCAGCAGCGGCGGGGGGCTCTACAATGAGCAGTTCTTC. Amino acids: CASSGGGLYNEQFF.

The V and J genes are TRBV27 and TRBJ1-1; 8 bases are shared with TRBD1. In germline, CDR1 is MNHEY, CDR2 SMNVEV (reference sequence). The CDR3 covers 16 residues. V shed 2 bases and J 1 base; nucleotides not matched to a gene: 6. CDR3 region: CASSLDRGGWNTEAFF. CDR3 DNA sequence: TGTGCCAGCAGTTTAGACAGGGGCGGTTGGAACACTGAAGCTTTCTTT.

The J gene is TRBJ2-1, the V gene TRBV5-1, with unresolved D. V lost 7 bases to trimming and J lost 3 bases, with 11 bases between them. CDR1 and CDR2 (germline): SGHRS, YFSETQ. The CDR3 covers 13 residues. The CDR3, as DNA: TGCGCCAGCGCGGTCTCCAGCTACAATGAGCAGTTCTTC. This encodes CASAVSSYNEQFF.

V and J are TRBV28 and TRBJ2-7; 7 nucleotides line up with TRBD2. Germline V CDR1 and CDR2: MDHEN, SYDVKM. The CDR3 has 13 amino acids. Unmatched junction bases numbered 6, after V lost 8 bases and J lost 2 bases. The CDR3 nucleotides are TGTGCCAGCTCAGGGAGGGAACCCTACGAGCAGTACTTC. Encoded protein: CASSGREPYEQYF.

The chain couples TRBV27 to TRBJ2-2, with D unresolved. V gave up 4 bases and J gave up 9 bases, with 9 bases separating them. From germline, CDR1 is MNHEY and CDR2 SMNVEV (reference sequence). The CDR3 has 12 residues. The CDR3 spells CASSSQSRELFF. As DNA, the CDR3 is TGTGCCAGCAGTTCACAGAGTCGGGAGCTGTTTTTT.